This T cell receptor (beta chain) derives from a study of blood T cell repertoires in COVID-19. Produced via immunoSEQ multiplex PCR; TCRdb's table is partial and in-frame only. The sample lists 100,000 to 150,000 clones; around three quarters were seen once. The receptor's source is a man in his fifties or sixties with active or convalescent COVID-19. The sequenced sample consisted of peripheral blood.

DNA for the CDR3: TGTGCCAGCAGACCCGGATGGGGGGACCACAATGAGCAGTTCTTC. Encoded protein: CASRPGWGDHNEQFF. V is TRBV27 and J is TRBJ2-1; TRBD2 might be the D (6 bases). Germline values: CDR1 MNHEY, CDR2 SMNVEV (reference sequence). The length of the CDR3 is 15 residues. Trimming shortened V by 6 bases and J by 5 bases, and 17 bases separated the two germline ends.